The 26 T cell receptor beta chains presented below share a single source sample, sequenced in a study of monozygotic twins with inflammatory bowel disease. TCRdb re-called the 5' RACE reads; one entry per CDR3 protein, DNA not given. This sample's table reports under 350,000 distinct CDR3 sequences. Input material: blood. Source of these receptors: a human donor with ulcerative colitis or Crohn's disease, or a healthy co-twin of an affected twin (not recorded which).

The V gene is TRBV7-2, the J gene TRBJ1-5. Germline assignment: CDR1 SGHTA and CDR2 FQGNSA. CDR3 length equals 16 residues. The CDR3 loop reads CASSLELGNSNQPQHF. Combining the CDR3 with reference TRBV7-2 and TRBJ1-5 gives the whole variable domain GAGVSQSPSNKVTEKGKDVELRCDPISGHTALYWYRQSLGQGLEFLIYFQGNSAPDKSGLPSDRFSAERTGGSVSTLTIQRTQQEDSAVYLCASSLELGNSNQPQHFGDGTRLSIL.

The genes are TRBV14 and TRBJ1-2; the TRBD1 assignment by TCRdb is unverifiable without DNA. Germline V gene lookup returns CDR1 SGHDN and CDR2 FVKESK. The CDR3 extends over 14 amino acids. CDR3 loop: CASSQAGSKVGYTF.

This chain uses TRBV9 with TRBJ2-5; TCRdb returns TRBD1, unconfirmable since there is no DNA. Germline CDR1 SGDLS, CDR2 YYNGEE. This CDR3 region has 15 residues. Here the CDR3 reads CASSPTGTPWETQYF. Full variable domain (rest looked up from reference TRBV9 and TRBJ2-5): DSGVTQTPKHLITATGQRVTLRCSPRSGDLSVYWYQQSLDQGLQFLIQYYNGEERAKGNILERFSAQQFPDLHSELNLSSLELGDSALYFCASSPTGTPWETQYFGPGTRLLVL.

The rearrangement joins TRBV12-3 or TRBV12-4 to TRBJ1-3; TCRdb's assignment of TRBD1 cannot be checked, as there is no DNA. The CDR3 totals 16 residues. CDR3: CASSRKTGYSGNTIYF.

V is TRBV7-9 and J is TRBJ1-2. Germline values: CDR1 SEHNR, CDR2 FQNEAQ (reference sequence). CDR3 size: 16 residues. The CDR3 reads CASSYPQDSNNYGYTF.

The CDR3 reads CARSSGQGLNIQYF. The rearrangement links TRBV5-3 to TRBJ2-4; TCRdb indicates TRBD1, and absent DNA this call remains unverified. TRBV5-3 is known as an ORF, though its function is uncertain. The CDR3 consists of 14 residues.

V usage is TRBV29-1 and J usage is TRBJ2-1; the TRBD2 assignment by TCRdb is unverifiable without DNA. The germline gives CDR1 SQVTM, CDR2 ANQGSEA. CDR3 size: 16 residues. The CDR3 loop is CSVEGTSGSLINEQFF.

This chain joins TRBV7-9 and TRBJ2-1. This CDR3 is 12 amino acids long. CDR1 SEHNR and CDR2 FQNEAQ come from the germline V gene (reference sequence). The CDR3 loop is CASSLKENEQFF. The variable domain in full, completed from reference TRBV7-9 and TRBJ2-1, reads DTGVSQNPRHKITKRGQNVTFRCDPISEHNRLYWYRQTLGQGPEFLTYFQNEAQLEKSRLLSDRFSAERPKGSFSTLEIQRTEQGDSAMYLCASSLKENEQFFGPGTRLTVL.

CDR3 region: CASSPRTGTGLPGANVLTF. The V call is TRBV6-2 or TRBV6-3, the J call TRBJ2-6; TCRdb outputs TRBD1, but without DNA this stays unchecked. The CDR3 covers 19 residues. Looked up from germline, CDR1 is MNHEY and CDR2 is SVGEGT.

The CDR3 protein is CATLRTGSENSPLHF. V and J are TRBV7-2 and TRBJ1-6; TCRdb's D call, TRBD1, is unchecked because there is no DNA. This CDR3 contains 15 residues. Germline V CDR1 and CDR2: SGHTA, FQGNSA.

The CDR3 loop is CASSLGTGLQPQHF. This chain connects TRBV7-9 to TRBJ1-5; TCRdb lists TRBD1, though no DNA is available to test this call. This CDR3 is 14 amino acids long. Germline CDR1 and CDR2: SEHNR and FQNEAQ (reference sequence).

The chain joins TRBV27 to TRBJ1-1; TCRdb names TRBD1, which stays unverified in the absence of DNA. The CDR3 extends over 14 amino acids. The germline CDR1 and CDR2 sequences are MNHEY and SMNVEV (reference sequence). The CDR3: CASSLTTGETEAFF.

The J gene is TRBJ2-7, the V gene TRBV9; with no DNA, the TCRdb D assignment of TRBD1 cannot be verified. Germline V gene data show CDR1 as SGDLS and CDR2 as YYNGEE. The CDR3 extends over 15 amino acids. The CDR3 loop is CASSVYGTKISEQYF.

V usage is TRBV6-1 and J usage is TRBJ1-1. The CDR3 totals 11 residues. Looked up from germline, CDR1 is MNHNS and CDR2 is SASEGT. CDR3 protein: CASNRQTAAFF.

The CDR3 sequence: CASSQDMIQQLGYGYTF. This chain joins TRBV4-3 and TRBJ1-2. Germline V gene sequence: CDR1 LGHNA, CDR2 YSLEER. This CDR3 spans 17 amino acids.

The chain combines TRBV6-2 or TRBV6-3 with TRBJ2-5; the TCRdb call, TRBD1, lacks DNA for checking. Germline CDR1 is MNHEY and CDR2 is SVGEGT. The CDR3 covers 16 residues. The CDR3 loop is CASSRTPGRGGETQYF.

This chain links TRBV14 with TRBJ2-1; the TRBD1 assignment by TCRdb is unverifiable without DNA. The CDR3 sequence is 18 residues long. Germline V gene data show CDR1 as SGHDN and CDR2 as FVKESK. This CDR3 is CASSQGTGNPFYYNEQFF.

V usage is TRBV3-1 and J usage is TRBJ2-3. Germline values: CDR1 LGHDT, CDR2 YNNKEL (reference sequence). The CDR3 loop spans 16 amino acids. Here the CDR3 reads CASSPFLGGSTDTQYF.

This rearrangement joins TRBV6-2 or TRBV6-3 to TRBJ1-5. Per germline, CDR1 MNHEY and CDR2 SVGEGT. This CDR3 has 16 amino acids. The CDR3 spells CASSYSKAVVNQPQHF.

This chain joins TRBV3-1 and TRBJ1-2. The V gene's germline CDR1 is LGHDT and CDR2 YNNKEL (reference sequence). The CDR3 has 12 amino acids. CDR3 sequence reads: CASTQANYGYTF. Filled out from reference TRBV3-1 and TRBJ1-2, the complete variable domain reads DTAVSQTPKYLVTQMGNDKSIKCEQNLGHDTMYWYKQDSKKFLKIMFSYNNKELIINETVPNRFSPKSPDKAHLNLHINSLELGDSAVYFCASTQANYGYTFGSGTRLTVV.

The chain carries TRBV12-3 or TRBV12-4 and TRBJ2-3; the D call from TCRdb, TRBD1, cannot be confirmed without DNA. The CDR3 is made up of 18 amino acids. CDR3 sequence reads: CASTETGTSPQATDTQYF.

The chain uses TRBV19 and TRBJ2-1; TCRdb designates TRBD1, a call that cannot be tested without DNA. Germline loops: CDR1 LNHDA, CDR2 SQIVND (reference sequence). The CDR3 is 15 amino acids. CDR3 residues: CASSSPGQAGIEQFF. Full variable domain (outside the CDR3, taken from reference TRBV19 and TRBJ2-1): DGGITQSPKYLFRKEGQNVTLSCEQNLNHDAMYWYRQDPGQGLRLIYYSQIVNDFQKGDIAEGYSVSREKKESFPLTVTSAQKNPTAFYLCASSSPGQAGIEQFFGPGTRLTVL.

The V call is TRBV20-1, the J call TRBJ1-5. CDR3 length equals 14 residues. Germline lookup yields CDR1 DFQATT and CDR2 SNEGSKA (reference sequence). This CDR3 reads CSAHPRISNQPQHF.

CDR3 residues: CASRTRTGEPAFF. The chain couples TRBV6-2 or TRBV6-3 to TRBJ1-1; with no DNA, the TCRdb D assignment of TRBD1 cannot be verified. CDR3 length: 13 amino acids. From germline, CDR1 is MNHEY and CDR2 SVGEGT.

This chain connects TRBV7-2 to TRBJ1-3. From germline, CDR1 is SGHTA and CDR2 FQGNSA. The CDR3 is made up of 16 amino acids. The CDR3 is CASSLIGGFSGNTIYF. Based on the CDR3 plus reference TRBV7-2 and TRBJ1-3, the full variable domain is GAGVSQSPSNKVTEKGKDVELRCDPISGHTALYWYRQSLGQGLEFLIYFQGNSAPDKSGLPSDRFSAERTGGSVSTLTIQRTQQEDSAVYLCASSLIGGFSGNTIYFGEGSWLTVV.

V usage is TRBV7-2 and J usage is TRBJ2-7. Germline V CDR1 and CDR2: SGHTA, FQGNSA. This CDR3 spans 17 amino acids. CDR3 residues: CASSPDGAWGNAYEQYF.